Each of the 9 T cell receptor beta chains below was sequenced from the same sample in a study of T cell responses to AZD1222 COVID-19 vaccine. Here immunoSEQ multiplex PCR was the method, and the copy in TCRdb shows in-frame clones only, minus some. The profile shows approximately 150,000 clones, about 91% of them singletons. The specimen comprised peripheral blood, sampled 28 days after the second AZD1222 dose. These receptors all stem from an adult who received the AZD1222 COVID-19 vaccine.

The chain uses TRBV30 and TRBJ2-6; TRBD2 might be the D (6 bases). Germline V gene sequence: CDR1 GTSNPN, CDR2 SVGIG (reference sequence). CDR3 size: 13 residues. Trimming took 5 bases from V and 4 from J, leaving 9 bases between them. The CDR3: CAWGGQGANVLTF. CDR3 DNA: TGTGCCTGGGGAGGGCAGGGGGCCAACGTCCTGACTTTC. The full variable domain, rest sourced from reference TRBV30 and TRBJ2-6, is SQTIHQWPATLVQPVGSPLSLECTVEGTSNPNLYWYRQAAGRGLQLLFYSVGIGQISSEVPQNLSASRPQDRQFILSSKKLLLSDSGFYLCAWGGQGANVLTFGAGSRLTVL.

This clone was seen more than once but under ten times. The gene calls are TRBV7-8 and TRBJ1-1; 9 nucleotides align to TRBD1. The V and J ends lost 4 bases and 1 base, in that order; junction bases with no gene match: 7. Germline values: CDR1 SGHVS, CDR2 FQNEAQ. The CDR3 is 16 residues long. DNA of the CDR3: TGTGCCAGCAGCTCGGACAGGGGTTTGGGGAACACTGAAGCTTTCTTT. This sequence encodes CASSSDRGLGNTEAFF. Full variable domain (missing parts from reference TRBV7-8 and TRBJ1-1): GAGVSQSPRYKVAKRGQDVALRCDPISGHVSLFWYQQALGQGPEFLTYFQNEAQLDKSGLPSDRFFAERPEGSVSTLKIQRTQQEDSAVYLCASSSDRGLGNTEAFFGQGTRLTVV.

There are a few counts of this clone. The rearrangement joins TRBV5-4 to TRBJ1-2; unclear D gene. V lost 0 bases to trimming and J lost 4 bases, with 13 bases between them. CDR3 length equals 15 residues. Germline V gene data show CDR1 as SGHNT and CDR2 as YYREEE (reference sequence). CDR3 loop: CASSLVGAGSYGYTF. In DNA, the CDR3 is TGTGCCAGCAGCTTGGTAGGCGCAGGATCCTATGGCTACACCTTC.

The chain couples TRBV6-5 to TRBJ1-2; D is undetermined. The germline V gene has CDR1 MNHEY and CDR2 SVGAGI. Trimming took off 6 bases at V and 3 bases at J, with 17 bases between the two ends. The CDR3 sequence is 15 residues long. The CDR3 DNA reads as TGTGCCAGCAGCCCGGAGGAAGGGCCCTACTATGGCTACACCTTC. This encodes CASSPEEGPYYGYTF.

The sample holds one count of this clone. The rearrangement links TRBV4-1 to TRBJ2-1, with a weak D call TRBD1 (6 bases). CDR3 size: 15 residues. Germline-derived CDR1 and CDR2 are MGHRA and YSYEKL. V was pared by 1 base and J by 16 bases, with 23 bases between. The CDR3 DNA follows: TGCGCCAGCAGCCAAGCCCCTTCAACAGGGTCCAGAGGATTCTTC. It codes for CASSQAPSTGSRGFF.

This chain uses TRBV6-2 or TRBV6-3 with TRBJ1-2; D possibly corresponds to TRBD1 (5 bases). This CDR3 contains 14 residues. Trimming stripped 2 bases from V and 4 bases from J, with 11 bases between. In germline, CDR1 is MNHEY, CDR2 SVGEGT. The CDR3 protein is CASSYAGTAYGYTF. The DNA of the CDR3 is TGTGCCAGCAGTTACGCCGGGACGGCCTATGGCTACACCTTC.

The V call is TRBV25-1, the J call TRBJ1-1, with D perhaps matching TRBD1 (6 bases). The CDR3 totals 14 residues. Trimming cost V 7 bases and J 4 bases, with 16 bases left between them. Germline lookup yields CDR1 MGHDK and CDR2 SYGVNS. CDR3 nucleotide sequence: TGTGCCAGCACCGGAGGGGGGGCGGGCACTGAAGCTTTCTTT. Translating it yields CASTGGGAGTEAFF.

The chain has TRBV6-6 and TRBJ2-1; D possibly corresponds to TRBD2 (6 bases). This CDR3 is built from 18 residues. V was trimmed by 5 bases and J by 0 bases, leaving 20 bases between them. Germline lookup yields CDR1 MNHNY and CDR2 SVGAGI (reference sequence). This CDR3 reads CASSLPLDSGSSYNEQFF. CDR3 bases: TGTGCCAGCAGTCTCCCCCTCGATAGCGGAAGCTCCTACAATGAGCAGTTCTTC.

This chain joins TRBV7-3 and TRBJ2-7, with a weak D call TRBD2 (6 bases). The V end lost 0 bases, the J end lost 0 bases, and 12 bases lay between the germline ends. The CDR3 is 16 amino acids. Germline CDR1 SGHTA, CDR2 FQGTGA. For the CDR3, the DNA is TGTGCCAGCAGCTTAACTGGCGGGGTAAACTCCTACGAGCAGTACTTC. This translates into CASSLTGGVNSYEQYF. Combining the CDR3 with reference TRBV7-3 and TRBJ2-7 gives the whole variable domain GAGVSQTPSNKVTEKGKYVELRCDPISGHTALYWYRQSLGQGPEFLIYFQGTGAADDSGLPNDRFFAVRPEGSVSTLKIQRTERGDSAVYLCASSLTGGVNSYEQYFGPGTRLTVT.